This T cell receptor beta chain was identified during a study of human T cells and chemical hapten exposure (dated by TCRdb to the early 2020s). About the investigation overall: For sensitization, 2% DPC in acetone was applied to a 2 cm by 2 cm area of upper inner arm skin. Throughout the study period of roughly 24 weeks, patients also received therapeutic DPC doses to the scalp every week. Patch testing was done on the upper back using Finn chambers containing 0.01% DPC, and results were scored after 6 days according to International Contact Dermatitis Research Group standards. Most of the patients in the cohort were female, and the cohort covered alopecia areata with under or over 50% scalp involvement, alopecia totalis and alopecia universalis. Libraries were pooled for sequencing, and variation in per-sample TCR yields was attributed mainly to small differences in library volumes within the pool. This study followed changes in the peripheral blood TCR repertoire in vivo during primary and secondary sensitization of alopecia patients to the hapten diphenylcyclopropenone (DPC). Blood was sampled from patients pre-sensitization (week 0) and at 2, 6 and about 24 weeks after DPC sensitization. For TCR sequencing, blood came from twenty-nine alopecia patients at anywhere from one to four time points (pre-sensitization, 2, 6 and 24 weeks).

From cysteine to phenylalanine, the CDR3 is 12 amino acids long. CDR3 DNA is the only sequence kept; it has 36 bases, read in frame from the first base. From the germline V gene, CDR1 is SQVTM and CDR2 is ANQGSEA. The junction shows trimming of 4 bases on V and 4 bases on J, plus 10 bases between the germline ends. Receptor libraries were prepared by RACE. The sequencer listed for this sample is NextSeq 500. Library preparation attached unique molecular identifiers to individual cDNA molecules for quantitative, reproducible TCR counting. Both TCR alpha and TCR beta chains were sequenced from each blood RNA sample. From the authors' description of their analysis: The median number of TCRs per sample was 95,638, ranging from about 20,000 to 700,000. The Decombinator software suite was used to annotate the V, J and CDR3 of the TCR reads. To make PS versus PT1 abundance plots, every sample was subsampled to the same number of TCRs (28,000). Expanded TCRs were defined as absent before sensitization and observed at least eight times at the 2-week time point. TCRdb itself trimmed the public reads at Q25 with fastp, ran MiXCR and retained productive beta chains. Every distinct CDR3 protein forms one entry, paired with its most common genes and DNA. The V and J calls were determined by TCRdb, not by the authors. Present in this sample are around 330,000 distinct CDR3 sequences, 5.5% of which were seen just once. Of the sample, around 8% is held by the ten largest clones.

Beyond this particular receptor, the publication reports: After repeated subsampling, changes were observed in the strength of the expansion versus patch-test correlation and in the threshold at which the correlation became significant. Compared with pre-sensitization or healthy control sets, expanded TCRs formed significantly more large CDR3 similarity clusters, which is consistent with antigen-driven responses. No change with DPC sensitization was found in the number of TCRs above 1 in 1000 frequency, and no evidence of global repertoire structure alterations was found. The number of PT1 expanded TCRs positively correlated with patch test score, significant at thresholds 8, 16 and 32 but not 4. Alopecia, a presumed autoimmune disease, was present in all patients, so the immune response of the patients might differ from that of healthy individuals.

This clonotype was counted many times. This receptor's antigen is unknown. The sample holds no much larger clone one base away, and base qualities are not on file. What this sample's time point label stands for: pre-sensitization, week 0. Explained via the paper, the treatment or condition label denotes: therapeutic diphenylcyclopropenone sensitization with weekly scalp DPC. At each patch-test visit, blood was drawn before the patch test was applied. Patients were eligible if aged 18 to 70, diagnosed with alopecia and judged suitable for DPC therapy, and pregnant patients were excluded. Unfractionated whole blood was collected in Tempus Blood RNA tubes, and total RNA was extracted from that blood.

This clonotype was obtained from a woman aged 18-30 years with alopecia areata. Some clones in this sample may be carry-over from other donors' samples. The source was whole blood, collected in connection with sensitization to the hapten diphenylcyclopropenone (DPC). Recombination joined TRBV29-1 with TRBJ1-2; the D gene is unclear. The nucleotide sequence reads as follows: TGCAGCGTTGTCAGCGGAAGCTATGGCTACACCTTC. It codes for CSVVSGSYGYTF.